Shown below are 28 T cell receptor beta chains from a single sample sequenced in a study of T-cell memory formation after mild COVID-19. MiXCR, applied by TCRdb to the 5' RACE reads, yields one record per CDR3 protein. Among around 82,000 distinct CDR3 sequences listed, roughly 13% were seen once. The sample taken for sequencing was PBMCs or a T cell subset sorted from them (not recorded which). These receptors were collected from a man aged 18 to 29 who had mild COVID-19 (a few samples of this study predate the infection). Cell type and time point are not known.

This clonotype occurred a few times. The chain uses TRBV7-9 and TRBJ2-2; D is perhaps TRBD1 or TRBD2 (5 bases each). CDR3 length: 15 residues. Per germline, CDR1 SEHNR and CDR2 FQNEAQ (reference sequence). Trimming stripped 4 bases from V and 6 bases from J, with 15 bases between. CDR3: CASSSQGRFSGELFF. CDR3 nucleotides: TGTGCCAGCAGCTCCCAGGGACGGTTTTCCGGGGAGCTGTTTTTT.

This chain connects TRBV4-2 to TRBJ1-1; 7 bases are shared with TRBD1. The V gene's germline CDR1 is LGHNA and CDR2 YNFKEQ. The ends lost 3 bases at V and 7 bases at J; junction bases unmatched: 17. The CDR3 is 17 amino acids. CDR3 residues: CASSHVRGQAAELEAFF. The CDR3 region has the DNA TGTGCCAGCAGCCATGTCCGCGGACAGGCGGCGGAGCTTGAAGCTTTCTTT.

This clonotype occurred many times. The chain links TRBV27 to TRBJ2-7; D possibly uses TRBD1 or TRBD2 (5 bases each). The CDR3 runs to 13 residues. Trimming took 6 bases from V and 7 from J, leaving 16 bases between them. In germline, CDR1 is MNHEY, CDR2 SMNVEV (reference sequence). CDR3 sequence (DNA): TGTGCCAGCAGCCGTCGGGACGTGGGGGAGCAGTACTTC. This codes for CASSRRDVGEQYF.

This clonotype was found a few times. The CDR3 protein is CAIGVGIMNTEAFF. In DNA, the CDR3 is TGTGCCATCGGGGTCGGGATCATGAACACTGAAGCTTTCTTT. The rearrangement links TRBV10-3 to TRBJ1-1; D remains unclear. This CDR3 spans 14 amino acids. Deletions cut 8 bases from V and 0 bases from J, with 13 bases between. Germline-derived CDR1 and CDR2 are ENHRY and SYGVKD.

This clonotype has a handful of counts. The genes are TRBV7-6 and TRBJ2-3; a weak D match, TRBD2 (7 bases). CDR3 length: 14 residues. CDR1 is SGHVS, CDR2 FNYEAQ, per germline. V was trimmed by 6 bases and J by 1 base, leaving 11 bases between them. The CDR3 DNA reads TGTGCCAGCAGGGGGCGGGGGCGCACAGATACGCAGTATTTT. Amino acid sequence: CASRGRGRTDTQYF.

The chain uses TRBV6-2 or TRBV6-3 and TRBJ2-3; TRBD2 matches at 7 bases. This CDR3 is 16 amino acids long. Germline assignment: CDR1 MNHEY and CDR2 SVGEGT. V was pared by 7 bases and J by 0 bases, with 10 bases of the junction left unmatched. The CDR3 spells CASTERLADSTDTQYF. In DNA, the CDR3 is TGTGCCAGCACCGAGCGTCTAGCGGACAGCACAGATACGCAGTATTTT.

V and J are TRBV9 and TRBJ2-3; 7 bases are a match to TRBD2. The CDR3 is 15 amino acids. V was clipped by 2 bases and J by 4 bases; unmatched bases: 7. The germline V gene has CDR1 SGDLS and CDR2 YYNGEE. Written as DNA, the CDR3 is TGTGCCAGCAGCGTGGGGGGGAGCCAGGCAGATACGCAGTATTTT. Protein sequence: CASSVGGSQADTQYF. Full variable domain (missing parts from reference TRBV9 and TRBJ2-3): DSGVTQTPKHLITATGQRVTLRCSPRSGDLSVYWYQQSLDQGLQFLIQYYNGEERAKGNILERFSAQQFPDLHSELNLSSLELGDSALYFCASSVGGSQADTQYFGPGTRLTVL.

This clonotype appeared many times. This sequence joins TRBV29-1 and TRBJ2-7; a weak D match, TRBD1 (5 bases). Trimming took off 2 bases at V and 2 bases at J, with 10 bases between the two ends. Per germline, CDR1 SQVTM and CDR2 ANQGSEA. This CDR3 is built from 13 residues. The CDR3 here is CSVEFDSPYEQYF. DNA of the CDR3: TGCAGCGTTGAATTTGACAGCCCCTACGAGCAGTACTTC.

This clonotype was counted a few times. CDR3 nucleotides: TGTGCCAGCACTCCCGTGAGGGTGTGGGACACCGGGGAGCTGTTTTTT. This translates into CASTPVRVWDTGELFF. The rearrangement joins TRBV27 to TRBJ2-2, with D tentatively TRBD2 (5 bases). There are 16 residues in the CDR3. V lost 7 bases, J lost 3 bases, and 18 bases lay in between. CDR1 is MNHEY, CDR2 SMNVEV, per germline (reference sequence).

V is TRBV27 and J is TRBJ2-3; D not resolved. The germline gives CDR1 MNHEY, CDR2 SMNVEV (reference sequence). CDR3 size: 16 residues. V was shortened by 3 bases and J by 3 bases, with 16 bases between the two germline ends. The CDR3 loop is CASSLNGPVGTDTQYF. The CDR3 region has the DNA TGTGCCAGCAGTTTGAATGGGCCGGTCGGAACAGATACGCAGTATTTT.

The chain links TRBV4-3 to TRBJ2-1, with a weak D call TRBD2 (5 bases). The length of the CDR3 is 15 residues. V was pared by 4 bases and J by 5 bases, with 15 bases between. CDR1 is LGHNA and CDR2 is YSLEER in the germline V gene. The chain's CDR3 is CASSPPGSADNEQFF. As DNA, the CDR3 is TGCGCCAGCAGCCCCCCGGGGTCAGCGGACAATGAGCAGTTCTTC.

CDR3 DNA: TGTGCCAGGCTATTAGGGGACAGGGGGCCGGATACGCAGTATTTT. This translates into CARLLGDRGPDTQYF. The chain couples TRBV2 to TRBJ2-3, with 12 bases fitting TRBD1. This CDR3 has 15 residues. Germline V CDR1 and CDR2: SNHLY, FYNNEI. The J segment lost 6 bases and the V segment lost 9 bases, leaving 10 bases of the junction unmatched.

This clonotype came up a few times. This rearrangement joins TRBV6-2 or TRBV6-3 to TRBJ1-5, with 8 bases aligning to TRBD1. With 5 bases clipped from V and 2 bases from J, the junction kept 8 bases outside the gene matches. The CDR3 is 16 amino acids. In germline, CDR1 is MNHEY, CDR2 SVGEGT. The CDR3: CASSPWTGTRNQPQHF. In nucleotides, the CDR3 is TGTGCCAGCAGTCCATGGACAGGGACGCGCAATCAGCCCCAGCATTTT.

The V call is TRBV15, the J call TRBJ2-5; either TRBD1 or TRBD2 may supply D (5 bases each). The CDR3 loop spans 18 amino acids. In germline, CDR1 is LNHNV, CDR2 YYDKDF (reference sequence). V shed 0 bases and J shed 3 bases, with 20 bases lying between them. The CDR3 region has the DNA TGTGCCACCAGCAGAGATACCAGATTCCCGGGGCCAGAAGAGACCCAGTACTTC. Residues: CATSRDTRFPGPEETQYF.

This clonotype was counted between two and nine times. The chain's CDR3 is CASSPWGASYEQYF. The CDR3 nucleotides read TGTGCCAGCAGCCCCTGGGGGGCCTCCTACGAGCAGTACTTC. This chain uses TRBV9 with TRBJ2-7; D possibly matches TRBD1 or TRBD2 (6 bases each). The CDR3 runs to 14 residues. The germline CDR1 and CDR2 sequences are SGDLS and YYNGEE. The ends were cut back, 4 bases at V and 0 bases at J, with 11 bases in the middle.

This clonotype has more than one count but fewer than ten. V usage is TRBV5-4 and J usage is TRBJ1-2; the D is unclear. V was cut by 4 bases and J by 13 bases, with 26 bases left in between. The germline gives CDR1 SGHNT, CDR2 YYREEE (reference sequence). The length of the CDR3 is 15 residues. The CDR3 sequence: CASSPLATAAPDSTF. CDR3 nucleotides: TGTGCCAGCAGCCCCCTAGCCACAGCGGCCCCAGACTCCACCTTC. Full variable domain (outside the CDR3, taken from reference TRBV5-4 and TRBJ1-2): ETGVTQSPTHLIKTRGQQVTLRCSSQSGHNTVSWYQQALGQGPQFIFQYYREEENGRGNFPPRFSGLQFPNYSSELNVNALELDDSALYLCASSPLATAAPDSTFGSGTRLTVV.

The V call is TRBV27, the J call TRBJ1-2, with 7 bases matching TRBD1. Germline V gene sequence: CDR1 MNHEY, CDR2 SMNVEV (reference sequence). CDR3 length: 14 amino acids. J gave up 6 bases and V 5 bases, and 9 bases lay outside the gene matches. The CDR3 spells CASSATGDSDGYTF. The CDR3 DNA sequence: TGTGCCAGCAGTGCAACAGGGGATTCTGATGGCTACACCTTC.

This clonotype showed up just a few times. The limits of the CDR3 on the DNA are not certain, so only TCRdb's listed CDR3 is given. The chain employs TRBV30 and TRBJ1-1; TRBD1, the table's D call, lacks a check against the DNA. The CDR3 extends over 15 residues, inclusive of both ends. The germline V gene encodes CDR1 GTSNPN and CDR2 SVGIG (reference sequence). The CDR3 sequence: CAWSSGQGMNTEAFF.

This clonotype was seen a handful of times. CDR3 nucleotide sequence: TGCAGTGCCCGCGATCTTAGCTACAATGAGCAGTTCTTC. As protein: CSARDLSYNEQFF. The chain uses TRBV20-1 and TRBJ2-1; D is unresolved. The CDR3 has 13 amino acids. Trimming removed 6 bases from V and 3 bases from J, with 12 bases in between. CDR1 is DFQATT, CDR2 SNEGSKA, per germline (reference sequence).

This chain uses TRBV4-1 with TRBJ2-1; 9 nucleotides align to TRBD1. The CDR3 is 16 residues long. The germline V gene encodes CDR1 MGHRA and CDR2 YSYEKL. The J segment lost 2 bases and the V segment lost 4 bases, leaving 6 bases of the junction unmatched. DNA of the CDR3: TGCGCCAGCAGCCCCCAGACAGGGGGAACCTACAATGAGCAGTTCTTC. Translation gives CASSPQTGGTYNEQFF.

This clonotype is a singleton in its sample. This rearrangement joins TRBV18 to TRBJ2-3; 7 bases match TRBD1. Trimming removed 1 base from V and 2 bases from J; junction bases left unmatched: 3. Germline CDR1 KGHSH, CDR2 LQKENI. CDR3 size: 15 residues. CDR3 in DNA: TGTGCCAGCTCACCACAGGGGGCAGTCACAGATACGCAGTATTTT. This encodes CASSPQGAVTDTQYF.

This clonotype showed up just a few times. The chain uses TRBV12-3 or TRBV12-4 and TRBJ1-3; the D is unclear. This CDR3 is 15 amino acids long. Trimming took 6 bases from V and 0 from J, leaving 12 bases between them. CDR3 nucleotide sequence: TGTGCCAGCAGCCTTACAGTCAACTCTGGAAACACCATATATTTT. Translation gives CASSLTVNSGNTIYF.

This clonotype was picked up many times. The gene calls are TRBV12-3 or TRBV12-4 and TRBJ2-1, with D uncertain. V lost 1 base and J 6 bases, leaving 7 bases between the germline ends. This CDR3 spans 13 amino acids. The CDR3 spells CASSLGGLNEQFF. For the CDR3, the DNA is TGTGCCAGCAGTTTAGGAGGCCTCAATGAGCAGTTCTTC.

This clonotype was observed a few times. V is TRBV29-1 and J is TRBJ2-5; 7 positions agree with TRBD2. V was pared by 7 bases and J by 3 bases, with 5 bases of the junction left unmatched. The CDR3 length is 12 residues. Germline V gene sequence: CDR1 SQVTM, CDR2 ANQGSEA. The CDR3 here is CSGEGEEETQYF. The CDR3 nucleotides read TGCAGCGGGGAGGGCGAGGAAGAGACCCAGTACTTC.

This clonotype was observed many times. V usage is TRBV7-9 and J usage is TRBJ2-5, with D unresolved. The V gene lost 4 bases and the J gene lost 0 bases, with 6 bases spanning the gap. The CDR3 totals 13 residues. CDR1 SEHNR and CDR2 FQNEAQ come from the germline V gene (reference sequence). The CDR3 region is CASSWQYQETQYF. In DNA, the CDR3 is TGTGCCAGCAGCTGGCAGTACCAAGAGACCCAGTACTTC.

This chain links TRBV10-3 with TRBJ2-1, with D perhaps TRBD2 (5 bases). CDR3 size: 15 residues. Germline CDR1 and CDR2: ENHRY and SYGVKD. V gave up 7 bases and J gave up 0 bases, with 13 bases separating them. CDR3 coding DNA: TGTGCCATCAAACGCCCGGGGAGCTCCTACAATGAGCAGTTCTTC. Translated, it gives CAIKRPGSSYNEQFF.

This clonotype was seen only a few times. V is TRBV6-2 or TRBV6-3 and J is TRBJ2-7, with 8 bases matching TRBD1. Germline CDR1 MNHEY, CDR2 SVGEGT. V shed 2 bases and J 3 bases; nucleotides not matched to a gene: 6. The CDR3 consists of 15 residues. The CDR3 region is CASSYVAGGHYEQYF. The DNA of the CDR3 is TGTGCCAGCAGTTACGTCGCAGGGGGCCACTACGAGCAGTACTTC.

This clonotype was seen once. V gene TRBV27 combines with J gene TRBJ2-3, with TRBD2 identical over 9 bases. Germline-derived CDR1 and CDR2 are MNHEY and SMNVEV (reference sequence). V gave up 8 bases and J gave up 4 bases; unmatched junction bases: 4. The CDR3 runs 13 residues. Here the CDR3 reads CASQRGVPDTQYF. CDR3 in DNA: TGTGCCAGCCAGCGGGGGGTGCCAGATACGCAGTATTTT.